Sequencing of this T cell receptor (beta chain) was carried out in a study of blood T cell repertoires in COVID-19. Study background: From T cells, B-cell-depleted T cells, or PBMCs came the material, which was cDNA or gDNA.

As originally analysed: Reference gene primer amplification yielded estimated nucleated cell counts. This table comes from immunoSEQ multiplex PCR, and its TCRdb copy is limited to in-frame clones, with some not included. The DNA was the basis for D and trimming; V, J and clone size are from that table. The sample contains around 250,000 clones, about 90% of which appear only once. Participants spanned ages about 18 to 90 years and resided in over 20 US areas. V gave up 6 bases and J gave up 0 bases, with 11 bases separating them. CDR1 and CDR2 from the germline V gene are SEHNR and FQNEAQ (reference sequence). There are 15 residues in the CDR3.

The TCR sequence derives from a human donor in a cohort exposed to, infected with or recovered from COVID-19 (not recorded which). The donor label of this sample is uncertain. Sequenced material: PBMCs or T cells enriched from blood (not recorded which). The chain joins TRBV7-9 to TRBJ2-2, with a weak D call TRBD1 (6 bases). The CDR3 DNA reads as TGTGCCAGCAGACCCACAGGGTCGAACACCGGGGAGCTGTTTTTT. Translated: CASRPTGSNTGELFF.